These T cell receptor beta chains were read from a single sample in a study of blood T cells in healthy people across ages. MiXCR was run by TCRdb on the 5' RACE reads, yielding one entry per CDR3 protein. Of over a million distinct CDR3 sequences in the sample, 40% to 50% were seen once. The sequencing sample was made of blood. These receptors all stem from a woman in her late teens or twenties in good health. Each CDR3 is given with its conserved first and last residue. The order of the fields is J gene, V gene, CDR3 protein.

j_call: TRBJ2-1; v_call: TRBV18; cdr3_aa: CASSPMGGLYNEQFF
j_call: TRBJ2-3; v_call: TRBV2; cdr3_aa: CASRPQRPDTQYF
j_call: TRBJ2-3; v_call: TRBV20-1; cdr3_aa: CSARRSGGYTDTQYF
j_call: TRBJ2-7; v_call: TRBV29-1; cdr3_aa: CSVDLAGTSYEQYF
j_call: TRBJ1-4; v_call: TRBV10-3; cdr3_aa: CAISESIQSTNEKLFF
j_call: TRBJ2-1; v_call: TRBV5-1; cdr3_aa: CASSLGVVQVYNERYF
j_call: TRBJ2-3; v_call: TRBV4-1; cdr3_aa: CASSQDLPDTQYF
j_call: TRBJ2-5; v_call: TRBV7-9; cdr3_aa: CASSWETGGLGTQYF
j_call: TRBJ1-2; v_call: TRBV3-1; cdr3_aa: CASSQEGHEDGYTF
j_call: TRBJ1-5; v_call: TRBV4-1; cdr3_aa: CASSRFVTGEGGNQPQHF
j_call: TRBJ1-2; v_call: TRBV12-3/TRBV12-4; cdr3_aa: CASSPDRGLDGCTF
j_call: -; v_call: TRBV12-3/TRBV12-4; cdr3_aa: CASSEPARETQYF
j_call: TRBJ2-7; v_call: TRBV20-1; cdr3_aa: CSALAGTSGEQYF
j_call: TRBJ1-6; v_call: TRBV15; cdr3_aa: CATSRRGEARDSPLHF
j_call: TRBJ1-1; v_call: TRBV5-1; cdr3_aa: CASSPRIQDRTEAFF
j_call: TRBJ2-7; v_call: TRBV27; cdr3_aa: CASRRGQVIHEQYF
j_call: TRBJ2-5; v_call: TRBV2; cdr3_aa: CASSVSGGPGKTQYF
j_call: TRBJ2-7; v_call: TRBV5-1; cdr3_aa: CASSRDNYEQYF
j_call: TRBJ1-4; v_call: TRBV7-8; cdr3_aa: CASSLATGSEELFF
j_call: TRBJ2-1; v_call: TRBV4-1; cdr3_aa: CASSQRGVAGGFDEQFF
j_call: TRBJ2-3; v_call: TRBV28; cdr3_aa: CASSFLAGASLADTQYF
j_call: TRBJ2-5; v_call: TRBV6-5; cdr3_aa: CASSYSRSGTEKGETQYF
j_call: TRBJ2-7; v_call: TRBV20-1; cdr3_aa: CSASGNSSYEQYF
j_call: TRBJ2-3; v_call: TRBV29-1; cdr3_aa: CSARRLAGEGDTQYF
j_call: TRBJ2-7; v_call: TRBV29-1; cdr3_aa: CSVLTGIYEQYF
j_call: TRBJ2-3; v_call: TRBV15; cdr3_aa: CATSMERGNTQYF
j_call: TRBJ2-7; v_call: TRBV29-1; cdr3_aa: CSGTSGQPSSSYEQYF
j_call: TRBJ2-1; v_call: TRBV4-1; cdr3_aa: CASSQDRGLAYSEQFF
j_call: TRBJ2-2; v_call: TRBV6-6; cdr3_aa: CASSSTTGYSTGELFF
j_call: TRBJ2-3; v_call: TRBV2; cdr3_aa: CASSEGLAGAGDTQYF
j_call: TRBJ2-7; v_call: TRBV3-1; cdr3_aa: CASSQASIGEQYF
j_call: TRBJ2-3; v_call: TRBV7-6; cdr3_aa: CASSLSGVNTDTQYF